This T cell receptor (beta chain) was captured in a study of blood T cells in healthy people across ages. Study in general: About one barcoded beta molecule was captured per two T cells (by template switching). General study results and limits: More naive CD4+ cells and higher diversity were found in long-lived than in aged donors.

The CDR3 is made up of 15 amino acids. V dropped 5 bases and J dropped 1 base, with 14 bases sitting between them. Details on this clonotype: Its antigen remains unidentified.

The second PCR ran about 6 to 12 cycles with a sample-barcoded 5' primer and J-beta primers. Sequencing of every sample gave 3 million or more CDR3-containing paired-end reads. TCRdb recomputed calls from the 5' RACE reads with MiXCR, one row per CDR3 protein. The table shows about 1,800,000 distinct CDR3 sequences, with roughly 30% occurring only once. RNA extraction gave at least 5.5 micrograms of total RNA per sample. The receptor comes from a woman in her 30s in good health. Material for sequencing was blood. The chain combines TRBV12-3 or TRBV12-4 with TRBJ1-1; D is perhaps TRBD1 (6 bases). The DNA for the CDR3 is TGTGCCAGCAGTGGGGAACAGGGATGGAACACTGAAGCTTTCTTT. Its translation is CASSGEQGWNTEAFF.